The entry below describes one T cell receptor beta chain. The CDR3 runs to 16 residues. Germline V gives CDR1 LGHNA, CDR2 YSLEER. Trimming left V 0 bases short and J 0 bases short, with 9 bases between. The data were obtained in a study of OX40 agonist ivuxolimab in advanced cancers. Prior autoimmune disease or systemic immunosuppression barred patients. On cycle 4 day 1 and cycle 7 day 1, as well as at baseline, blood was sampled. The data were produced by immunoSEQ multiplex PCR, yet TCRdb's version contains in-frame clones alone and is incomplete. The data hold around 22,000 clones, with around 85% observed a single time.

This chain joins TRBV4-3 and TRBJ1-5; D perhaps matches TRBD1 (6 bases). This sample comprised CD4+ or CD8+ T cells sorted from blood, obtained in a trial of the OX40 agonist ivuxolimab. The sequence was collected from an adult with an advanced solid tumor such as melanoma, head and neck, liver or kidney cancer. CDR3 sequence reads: CASSQEGHYSNQPQHF. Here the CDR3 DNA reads TGCGCCAGCAGCCAAGAGGGACACTATAGCAATCAGCCCCAGCATTTT.